This TCR beta chain was captured by sequencing in a study of neurological immune-mediated disorders. Study conclusions and caveats: None of the CDR3 amino acid sequences of expanded clones recurred across subjects, suggesting private repertoires in all groups.

This clonotype was recorded at least ten times. The antigen remains unidentified. Over 170 million TCR-beta sequences from 15-18 subjects came from every sequencing run. TCRdb passed the 5' RACE reads through MiXCR, listing each CDR3 protein once. The sample gives 55,000 to 70,000 distinct CDR3 sequences, almost 4% of which show up once; 1% to 1.5% is in the top ten. Trimming left V 5 bases short and J 4 bases short, with 17 bases between. The germline CDR1 and CDR2 sequences are SGHVS and FNYEAQ. There are 15 residues in the CDR3. The chain links TRBV7-6 to TRBJ2-5, with D possibly being TRBD2 (6 bases). Sequenced input: PBMCs. The sequence was obtained from a man aged 25 to 40 with multiple sclerosis. This CDR3 is CASSPTTRGGETQYF. For the CDR3, the DNA is TGTGCCAGCAGCCCTACAACCCGGGGAGGAGAGACCCAGTACTTC. The variable domain in full, completed from reference TRBV7-6 and TRBJ2-5, reads GAGVSQSPRYKVTKRGQDVALRCDPISGHVSLYWYRQALGQGPEFLTYFNYEAQQDKSGLPNDRFSAERPEGSISTLTIQRTEQRDSAMYRCASSPTTRGGETQYFGPGTRLLVL.